The clone carrying this TCR beta chain was picked up many times. Its antigen is unknown. In germline, CDR1 is SGHAT, CDR2 FQNNGV. The V end was cut by 3 bases, the J end by 6 bases, with 20 bases between. The CDR3 extends over 16 amino acids. Amplified TCR beta CDR3 regions derived from RNA transcripts. HTBI primers were the set used in a first-round RT-PCR of the TCR CDR3. MiXCR, applied by TCRdb to the multiplex PCR reads, yields one record per CDR3 protein. The sample holds 450,000 to 700,000 distinct CDR3 sequences; just over 45% are singletons and the top ten take 19%. This record comes from a study of T cells in Graves' hyperthyroidism and ophthalmopathy. Study results and caveats: Most thyroid clonotypes expanded above 0.001 were also detected in blood.

This sequence joins TRBV11-2 and TRBJ2-5; tentative D call: TRBD2 (6 bases). The clonotype originates from an adult woman with Graves' disease, either hyperthyroidism or ophthalmopathy (not recorded which). Material: peripheral blood or thyroid tissue (not recorded which). CDR3 nucleotides: TGTGCCAGCAGCTTCCCTCGGGGAGGCACCGATAAGACCCAGTACTTC. This gives the protein CASSFPRGGTDKTQYF.